This TCR beta chain was captured in a study of post-analysis software for immune sequencing data. Turning to the study itself: In terms of disease course, relapsing-remitting, secondary progressive and progressive-relapsing multiple sclerosis were included. Whole-study findings and limits: Versus controls, multiple sclerosis patients showed significantly lower diversity (normalized Chao1). A few TRBV segments, TRBV5-6, TRBV5-1 and TRBV20-1 among them, were found more frequent in patients than controls. Strong co-clustering by F measure was seen for same-batch samples.

Germline V lookup: CDR1 MGHRA, CDR2 YSYEKL. The CDR3 is made up of 17 amino acids. V was trimmed by 3 bases and J by 0 bases, leaving 16 bases between them. Built from TCR beta cDNA, the libraries had unique molecular identifiers in them. Roughly 500,000 cDNA molecules were obtained from approximately 1 to 10 million T cells. TCRdb re-derived calls from the PCR reads in MiXCR, one entry per CDR3 protein. The table lists 650,000 to 850,000 distinct CDR3 sequences, about 57% of them singletons. Note on this clonotype: Antigen: not known.

The sequenced sample consisted of blood. This TCR derives from a girl aged 10-17 years with multiple sclerosis. The rearrangement uses TRBV4-1 and TRBJ2-3; D is perhaps TRBD1 (6 bases). The CDR3 DNA follows: TGCGCCAGCAGCCAGCAAGCCGGGACACCTAGCACAGATACGCAGTATTTT. Protein sequence: CASSQQAGTPSTDTQYF.